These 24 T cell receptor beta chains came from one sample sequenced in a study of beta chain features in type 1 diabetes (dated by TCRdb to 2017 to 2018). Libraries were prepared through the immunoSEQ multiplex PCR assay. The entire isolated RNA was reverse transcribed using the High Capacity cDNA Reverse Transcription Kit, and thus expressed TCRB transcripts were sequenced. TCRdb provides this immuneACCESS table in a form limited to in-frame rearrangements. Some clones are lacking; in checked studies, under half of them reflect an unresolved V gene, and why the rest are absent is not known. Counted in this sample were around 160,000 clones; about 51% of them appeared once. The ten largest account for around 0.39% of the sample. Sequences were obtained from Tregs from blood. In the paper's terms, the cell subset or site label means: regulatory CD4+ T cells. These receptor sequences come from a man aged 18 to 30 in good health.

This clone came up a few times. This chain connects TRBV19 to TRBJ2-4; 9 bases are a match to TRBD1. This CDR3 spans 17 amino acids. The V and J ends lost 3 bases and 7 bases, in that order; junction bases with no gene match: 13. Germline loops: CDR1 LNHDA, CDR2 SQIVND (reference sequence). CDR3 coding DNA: TGTGCCAGTAGTATGGAACAGGGGGCGAATTCGCCCAACATTCAGTACTTC. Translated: CASSMEQGANSPNIQYF. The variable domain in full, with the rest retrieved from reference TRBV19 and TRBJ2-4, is DGGITQSPKYLFRKEGQNVTLSCEQNLNHDAMYWYRQDPGQGLRLIYYSQIVNDFQKGDIAEGYSVSREKKESFPLTVTSAQKNPTAFYLCASSMEQGANSPNIQYFGAGTRLSVL.

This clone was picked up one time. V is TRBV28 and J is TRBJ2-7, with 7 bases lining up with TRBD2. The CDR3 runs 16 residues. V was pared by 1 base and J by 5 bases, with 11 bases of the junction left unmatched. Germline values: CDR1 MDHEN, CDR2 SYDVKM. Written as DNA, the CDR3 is TGTGCCAGCAGTTTATCCTTGGGGCGGGAGTACAACGAGCAGTACTTC. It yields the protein CASSLSLGREYNEQYF.

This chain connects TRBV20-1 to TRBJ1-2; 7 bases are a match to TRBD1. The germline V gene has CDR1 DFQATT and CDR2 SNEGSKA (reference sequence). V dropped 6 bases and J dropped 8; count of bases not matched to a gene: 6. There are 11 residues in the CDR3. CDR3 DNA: TGCAGTGCACACGACAGGGAGGGCTACACCTTC. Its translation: CSAHDREGYTF.

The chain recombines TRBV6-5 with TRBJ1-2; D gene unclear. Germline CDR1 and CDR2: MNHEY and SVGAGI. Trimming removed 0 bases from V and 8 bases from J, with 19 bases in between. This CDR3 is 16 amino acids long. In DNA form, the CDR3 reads TGTGCCAGCAGTTACTCGGCCATAGGCAGCGGAGACGGCTACACCTTC. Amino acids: CASSYSAIGSGDGYTF.

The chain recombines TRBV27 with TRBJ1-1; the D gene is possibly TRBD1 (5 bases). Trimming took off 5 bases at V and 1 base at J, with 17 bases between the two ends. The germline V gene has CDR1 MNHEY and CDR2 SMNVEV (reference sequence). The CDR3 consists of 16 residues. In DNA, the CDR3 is TGTGCCAGCAGTCGGACACAAACTGGTGGGAACACTGAAGCTTTCTTT. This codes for CASSRTQTGGNTEAFF.

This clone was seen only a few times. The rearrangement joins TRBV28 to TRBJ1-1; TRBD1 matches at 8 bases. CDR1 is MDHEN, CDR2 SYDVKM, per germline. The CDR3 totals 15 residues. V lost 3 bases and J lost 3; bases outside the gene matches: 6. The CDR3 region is CASSLLTGGDTEAFF. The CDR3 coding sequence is TGTGCCAGCAGTTTGTTAACAGGGGGAGACACTGAAGCTTTCTTT.

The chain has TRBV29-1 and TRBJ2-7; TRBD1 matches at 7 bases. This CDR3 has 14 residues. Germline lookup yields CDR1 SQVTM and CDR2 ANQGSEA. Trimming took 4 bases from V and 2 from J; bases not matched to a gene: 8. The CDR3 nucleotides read TGCAGCGTTGGACAGGGCCTAATCACCTACGAGCAGTACTTC. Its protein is CSVGQGLITYEQYF.

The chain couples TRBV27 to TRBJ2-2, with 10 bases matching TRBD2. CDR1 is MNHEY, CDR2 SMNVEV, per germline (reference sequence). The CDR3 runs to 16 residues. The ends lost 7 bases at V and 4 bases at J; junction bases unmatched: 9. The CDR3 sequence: CASTTSGISSTGELFF. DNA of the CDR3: TGTGCCAGCACAACTAGCGGGATTTCGAGCACCGGGGAGCTGTTTTTT.

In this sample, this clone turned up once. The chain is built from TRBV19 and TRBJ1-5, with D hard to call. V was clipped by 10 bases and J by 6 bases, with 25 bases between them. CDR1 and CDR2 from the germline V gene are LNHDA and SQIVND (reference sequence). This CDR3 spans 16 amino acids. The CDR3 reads CATSEGLRVEGQPQHF. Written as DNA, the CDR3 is TGTGCCACCTCGGAGGGCCTGAGGGTAGAAGGTCAGCCCCAGCATTTT.

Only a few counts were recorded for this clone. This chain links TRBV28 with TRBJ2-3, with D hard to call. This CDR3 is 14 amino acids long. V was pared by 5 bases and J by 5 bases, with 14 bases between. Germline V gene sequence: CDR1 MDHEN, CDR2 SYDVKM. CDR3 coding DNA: TGTGCCAGCAGTGAAAAGCAGGCCATAGATACGCAGTATTTT. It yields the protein CASSEKQAIDTQYF.

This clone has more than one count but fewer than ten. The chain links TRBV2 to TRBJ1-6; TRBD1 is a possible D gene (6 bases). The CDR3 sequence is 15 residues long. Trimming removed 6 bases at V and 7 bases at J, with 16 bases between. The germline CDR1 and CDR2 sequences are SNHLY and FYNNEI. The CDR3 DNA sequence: TGTGCCAGCAGAAAAGGGGGAGGGATCAATTCACCCCTCCACTTT. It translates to CASRKGGGINSPLHF.

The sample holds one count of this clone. DNA of the CDR3: TGTGCCAGCAGTGGACGGGACAGCTACGAGCAGTACTTC. Translated: CASSGRDSYEQYF. The genes are TRBV6-5 and TRBJ2-7, with 7 bases lining up with TRBD1. CDR3 size: 13 residues. V lost 5 bases to trimming and J lost 3 bases; unmatched junction nucleotides: 4. Germline CDR1 reads MNHEY; CDR2 reads SVGAGI.

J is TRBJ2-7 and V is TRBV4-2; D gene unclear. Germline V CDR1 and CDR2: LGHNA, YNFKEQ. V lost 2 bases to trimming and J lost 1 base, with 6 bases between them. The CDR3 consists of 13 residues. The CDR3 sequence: CASSQPGSYEQYF. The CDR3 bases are TGTGCCAGCAGCCAACCAGGATCCTACGAGCAGTACTTC.

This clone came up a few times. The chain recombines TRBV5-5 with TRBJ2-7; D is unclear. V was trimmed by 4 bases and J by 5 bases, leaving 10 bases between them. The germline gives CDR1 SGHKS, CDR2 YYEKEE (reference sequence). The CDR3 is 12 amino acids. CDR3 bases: TGTGCCAGCAGCATCTACCCCCACGAGCAGTACTTC. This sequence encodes CASSIYPHEQYF. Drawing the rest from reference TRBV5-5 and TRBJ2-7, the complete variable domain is DAGVTQSPTHLIKTRGQQVTLRCSPISGHKSVSWYQQVLGQGPQFIFQYYEKEERGRGNFPDRFSARQFPNYSSELNVNALLLGDSALYLCASSIYPHEQYFGPGTRLTVT.

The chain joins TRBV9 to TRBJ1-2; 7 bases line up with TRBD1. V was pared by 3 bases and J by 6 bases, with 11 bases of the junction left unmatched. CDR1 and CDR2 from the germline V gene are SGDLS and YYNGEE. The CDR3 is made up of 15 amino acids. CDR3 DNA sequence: TGTGCCAGCAGCGCCCTGACAGGGTATTTCGATGGCTACACCTTC. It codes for CASSALTGYFDGYTF.

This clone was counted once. CDR3: CASSDRTGTRSSYNEQFF. CDR3 coding DNA: TGTGCCAGCAGCGACCGGACAGGAACTAGGAGCTCCTACAATGAGCAGTTCTTC. The rearrangement uses TRBV5-6 and TRBJ2-1, with TRBD1 matching 7 bases. Germline V lookup: CDR1 SGHDT, CDR2 YYEEEE. The junction had 13 bases not matched to a gene; V was cut back by 4 bases and J by 0 bases. This CDR3 spans 18 amino acids.

CDR3 sequence: CASSIDLQGSTDTQYF. Written as DNA, the CDR3 is TGTGCCAGTAGTATAGATTTGCAGGGAAGCACAGATACGCAGTATTTT. This chain links TRBV19 with TRBJ2-3; weak D call: TRBD1 (5 bases). The CDR3 covers 16 residues. Trimming removed 0 bases at V and 0 bases at J, with 10 bases between. CDR1 and CDR2 from the germline V gene are LNHDA and SQIVND (reference sequence).

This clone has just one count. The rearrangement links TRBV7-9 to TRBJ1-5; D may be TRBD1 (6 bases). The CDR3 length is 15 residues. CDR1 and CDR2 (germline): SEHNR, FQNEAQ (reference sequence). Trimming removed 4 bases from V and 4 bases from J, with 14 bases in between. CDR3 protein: CASSSTGHRNQPQHF. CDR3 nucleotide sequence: TGTGCCAGCAGCTCCACGGGACACCGTAATCAGCCCCAGCATTTT.

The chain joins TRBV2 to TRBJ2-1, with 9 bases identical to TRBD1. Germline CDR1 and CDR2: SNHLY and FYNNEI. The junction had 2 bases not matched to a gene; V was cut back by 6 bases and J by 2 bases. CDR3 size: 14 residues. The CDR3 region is CASRQGAAYNEQFF. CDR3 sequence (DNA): TGTGCCAGCAGACAGGGGGCCGCCTACAATGAGCAGTTCTTC.

The CDR3 region has the DNA TGTGCCAGCAGCGTAGGCCTCCGGGACTACGACGAGCAGTACTTC. It codes for CASSVGLRDYDEQYF. The J gene is TRBJ2-7, the V gene TRBV9; 7 bases are shared with TRBD2. Unmatched junction bases numbered 8, after V lost 0 bases and J lost 5 bases. Germline lookup yields CDR1 SGDLS and CDR2 YYNGEE. This CDR3 is 15 amino acids long.

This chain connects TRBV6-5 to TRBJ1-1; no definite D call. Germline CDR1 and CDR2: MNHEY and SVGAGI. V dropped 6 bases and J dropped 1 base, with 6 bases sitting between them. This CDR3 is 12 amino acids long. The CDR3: CASSSGNTEAFF. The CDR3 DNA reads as TGTGCCAGCAGCTCAGGGAACACTGAAGCTTTCTTT.

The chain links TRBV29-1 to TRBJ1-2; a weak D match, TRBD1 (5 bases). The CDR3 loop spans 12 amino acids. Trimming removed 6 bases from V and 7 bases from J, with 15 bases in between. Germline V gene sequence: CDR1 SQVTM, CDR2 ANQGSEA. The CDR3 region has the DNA TGCAGCGTCTCATTACAGGAAACTGGCTACACCTTC. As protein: CSVSLQETGYTF.

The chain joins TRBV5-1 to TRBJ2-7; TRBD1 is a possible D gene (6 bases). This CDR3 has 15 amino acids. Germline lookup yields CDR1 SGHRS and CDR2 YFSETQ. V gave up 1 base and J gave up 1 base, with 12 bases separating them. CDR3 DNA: TGCGCCAGCAGCTTGACACAGGGATTTTCCTACGAGCAGTACTTC. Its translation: CASSLTQGFSYEQYF.

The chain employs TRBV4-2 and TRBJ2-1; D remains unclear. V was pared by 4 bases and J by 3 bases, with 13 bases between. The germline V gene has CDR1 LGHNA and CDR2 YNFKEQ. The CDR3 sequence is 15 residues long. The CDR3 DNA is TGTGCCAGCAGCCTAGATGTTACTGGCTACAATGAGCAGTTCTTC. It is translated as CASSLDVTGYNEQFF.